Listed here are 22 T cell receptor beta chains from one sample, sequenced in a study of blood T cell repertoires in COVID-19. Assay used: immunoSEQ multiplex PCR; TCRdb lists only in-frame clones, some missing. The table has a few hundred thousand clones, 89% seen once. Sequencing was carried out using peripheral blood. Receptors originate from a woman in her 40s who had recovered from COVID-19.

The genes are TRBV20-1 and TRBJ2-7, with 7 bases lining up with TRBD1. CDR3 size: 11 residues. Germline V gene sequence: CDR1 DFQATT, CDR2 SNEGSKA (reference sequence). J lost 7 bases, V lost 6 bases, and 6 bases had no gene match. The chain's CDR3 is CSALGGWEQYF. Written as DNA, the CDR3 is TGCAGTGCATTAGGGGGCTGGGAGCAGTACTTC.

CDR3 region: CASSQGTTVTEQYF. The CDR3 coding sequence is TGTGCCAGCAGCCAGGGGACTACCGTCACTGAGCAGTACTTC. J is TRBJ2-7 and V is TRBV3-1 (or the pseudogene TRBV3-2), with 7 nucleotides matching TRBD2. Looked up from germline, CDR1 is LGHDT and CDR2 is YNNKEL (reference sequence). J was trimmed by 7 bases and V by 3 bases; bases with no gene match: 9. This CDR3 is built from 14 residues.

The V gene is TRBV28, the J gene TRBJ2-1, with 9 bases matching TRBD1. The V and J ends lost 4 bases and 9 bases, in that order; junction bases with no gene match: 10. Germline CDR1 MDHEN, CDR2 SYDVKM. This CDR3 is built from 15 residues. The CDR3 nucleotides read TGTGCCAGCAGTTCCCCGGGGACAGGGACAATTGAGCAGTTCTTC. Translated: CASSSPGTGTIEQFF.

V is TRBV7-3 and J is TRBJ2-2; maybe TRBD2 (5 bases). There are 13 residues in the CDR3. Germline CDR1 and CDR2: SGHTA and FQGTGA. With 5 bases removed from V and 8 bases from J, the gap between germline ends came to 12 bases. CDR3 residues: CASSLLGGGELFF. CDR3 in DNA: TGTGCCAGCAGCCTGCTCGGCGGGGGGGAGCTGTTTTTT.

The chain employs TRBV28 and TRBJ2-5; possibly TRBD1 for D (6 bases). Germline V lookup: CDR1 MDHEN, CDR2 SYDVKM. The germline V and J ends were trimmed by 10 bases and 4 bases, with 22 bases remaining between them. CDR3 size: 15 residues. The CDR3 here is CATAGPAGARETQYF. The CDR3 nucleotides read TGTGCCACCGCCGGGCCCGCAGGGGCTAGAGAGACCCAGTACTTC.

V is TRBV19 and J is TRBJ1-2, with TRBD1 matching 7 bases. V shed 3 bases, J shed 4 bases, and the junction held 8 bases outside the gene matches. Per the germline V gene, CDR1 is LNHDA and CDR2 is SQIVND (reference sequence). The CDR3 spans 15 residues. CDR3 sequence: CASSMTSDRPYGYTF. In DNA form, the CDR3 reads TGTGCCAGTAGTATGACCTCGGACAGGCCCTATGGCTACACCTTC.

This clone was detected a few times. This chain joins TRBV4-1 and TRBJ2-5; 7 bases agree with TRBD2. This CDR3 is built from 16 residues. The germline gives CDR1 MGHRA, CDR2 YSYEKL. J gave up 5 bases and V 5 bases, and 14 bases lay outside the gene matches. For the CDR3, the DNA is TGCGCCAGCAGCTCAAACCAGGGCAGGGAGGGGGAGACCCAGTACTTC. Translation: CASSSNQGREGETQYF.

In its sample, this clone was seen once. V usage is TRBV12-3 or TRBV12-4 and J usage is TRBJ1-5; no reliable D call. Trimming shortened V by 3 bases and J by 5 bases, and 5 bases separated the two germline ends. This CDR3 is 12 amino acids long. The DNA for the CDR3 is TGTGCCAGCAGTTTGTCCGATCAGCCCCAGCATTTT. This sequence encodes CASSLSDQPQHF.

The gene calls are TRBV4-1 and TRBJ2-7; D is unclear. Trimming stripped 1 base from V and 0 bases from J, with 7 bases between. There are 14 residues in the CDR3. Germline CDR1 and CDR2: MGHRA and YSYEKL. Here the CDR3 DNA reads TGCGCCAGCAGCCAAGCAGCGAGCTCCTACGAGCAGTACTTC. Its translation: CASSQAASSYEQYF.

The rearrangement links TRBV28 to TRBJ2-5; D might be TRBD1 (5 bases). The ends were cut back, 4 bases at V and 0 bases at J, with 9 bases in the middle. The CDR3 covers 14 residues. Germline V gives CDR1 MDHEN, CDR2 SYDVKM. CDR3: CASSYSGNQETQYF. CDR3 DNA sequence: TGTGCCAGCAGTTATTCAGGGAACCAAGAGACCCAGTACTTC.

V gene TRBV3-1 (or the pseudogene TRBV3-2) combines with J gene TRBJ1-5, with D uncertain. This CDR3 has 12 amino acids. Germline V gene lookup returns CDR1 LGHDT and CDR2 YNNKEL (reference sequence). Trimming removed 4 bases at V and 6 bases at J, with 7 bases between. The CDR3 region has the DNA TGTGCCAGCAGCCTCCTAGGTCAGCCCCAGCATTTT. Amino acids: CASSLLGQPQHF.

The V and J genes are TRBV27 and TRBJ2-1; 9 bases are shared with TRBD2. This CDR3 is 14 amino acids long. With V trimmed by 5 bases and J by 5 bases, 4 bases remained unmatched. Germline V gives CDR1 MNHEY, CDR2 SMNVEV (reference sequence). The CDR3 sequence: CASSQRTSDNEQFF. CDR3 bases: TGTGCCAGCAGTCAGAGGACTAGCGACAATGAGCAGTTCTTC.

The rearrangement uses TRBV5-1 and TRBJ2-3; 10 bases agree with TRBD2. Per the germline V gene, CDR1 is SGHRS and CDR2 is YFSETQ. This CDR3 comprises 15 residues. The junction had 6 bases not matched to a gene; V was cut back by 4 bases and J by 4 bases. CDR3 nucleotide sequence: TGCGCCAGCAGCCCCCCTAGCGGGAGCGCAGATACGCAGTATTTT. This gives the protein CASSPPSGSADTQYF.

This chain links TRBV19 with TRBJ2-1, with 8 bases lining up with TRBD2. Trimming cost V 1 base and J 0 bases; bases outside gene matches: 11. CDR3 length: 19 residues. Germline V gene data show CDR1 as LNHDA and CDR2 as SQIVND (reference sequence). CDR3 protein: CASSIGGLGGGSSYNEQFF. Written as DNA, the CDR3 is TGTGCCAGTAGTATAGGCGGCCTCGGGGGGGGTAGCTCCTACAATGAGCAGTTCTTC.

This chain joins TRBV10-1 and TRBJ2-1, with 7 nucleotides matching TRBD2. Trimming at V came to 0 bases and at J to 7 bases, leaving 3 bases not matched to a gene. This CDR3 contains 14 residues. Germline V CDR1 and CDR2: WNHNN, SYGVQD (reference sequence). CDR3 amino acids: CASSESRGRNEQFF. In nucleotides, the CDR3 is TGCGCCAGCAGTGAGTCGCGGGGGAGGAATGAGCAGTTCTTC.

The rearrangement joins TRBV7-9 to TRBJ2-3; D is possibly TRBD2 (6 bases). CDR1 is SEHNR, CDR2 FQNEAQ, per germline (reference sequence). CDR3 size: 14 residues. V shed 5 bases and J shed 2 bases, with 11 bases lying between them. Here the CDR3 DNA reads TGTGCCAGCAGCCCGAGGGACTTCACAGATACGCAGTATTTT. Its protein product is CASSPRDFTDTQYF. The whole variable domain, remainder taken from reference TRBV7-9 and TRBJ2-3, is DTGVSQNPRHKITKRGQNVTFRCDPISEHNRLYWYRQTLGQGPEFLTYFQNEAQLEKSRLLSDRFSAERPKGSFSTLEIQRTEQGDSAMYLCASSPRDFTDTQYFGPGTRLTVL.

This chain uses TRBV18 with TRBJ1-2, with D tentatively TRBD1 (6 bases). From germline, CDR1 is KGHSH and CDR2 LQKENI. V lost 3 bases to trimming and J lost 4 bases, with 9 bases between them. The CDR3 contains 13 residues. Here the CDR3 DNA reads TGTGCCAGCTCACCGGACAGCTTCTATGGCTACACCTTC. Protein product: CASSPDSFYGYTF.

In this sample, this clone turned up once. The genes are TRBV6-5 and TRBJ2-1, with 9 positions matching TRBD2. V was clipped by 6 bases and J by 3 bases; unmatched bases: 6. CDR3 length: 15 amino acids. Germline V lookup: CDR1 MNHEY, CDR2 SVGAGI. The CDR3 coding sequence is TGTGCCAGCAGCCGTACTAGCGGGTTCTACAATGAGCAGTTCTTC. Its translation: CASSRTSGFYNEQFF.

The chain recombines TRBV5-6 with TRBJ1-1; D gene ambiguous. CDR1 and CDR2 from the germline V gene are SGHDT and YYEEEE. There are 14 residues in the CDR3. Trimming removed 1 base at V and 6 bases at J, with 13 bases between. In DNA form, the CDR3 reads TGTGCCAGCAGCTTGTTCCCTATGGTGGCTGAAGCTTTCTTT. Translating gives CASSLFPMVAEAFF.

The rearrangement links TRBV7-9 to TRBJ2-5, with D tentatively TRBD2 (5 bases). This CDR3 is built from 15 residues. Trimming stripped 1 base from V and 5 bases from J, with 14 bases between. The germline V gene has CDR1 SEHNR and CDR2 FQNEAQ (reference sequence). This CDR3 is CASSLELGAGETQYF. The CDR3 DNA reads TGTGCCAGCAGCTTAGAGCTGGGCGCGGGTGAGACCCAGTACTTC.

The chain is built from TRBV10-3 and TRBJ2-7, with TRBD1 matching over 7 bases. Trimming cost V 8 bases and J 3 bases; bases outside gene matches: 4. CDR3 size: 12 residues. Germline assignment: CDR1 ENHRY and CDR2 SYGVKD. The CDR3 loop is CAIGTEDYEQYF. The CDR3 DNA reads TGTGCCATCGGGACAGAAGACTACGAGCAGTACTTC.

The chain couples TRBV9 to TRBJ2-2, with 10 bases lining up with TRBD2. The CDR3 is made up of 15 amino acids. The germline V gene has CDR1 SGDLS and CDR2 YYNGEE. V lost 5 bases to trimming and J lost 7 bases; unmatched junction nucleotides: 8. The CDR3 loop reads CASSGLAAFSGELFF. CDR3 sequence (DNA): TGTGCCAGCAGTGGACTAGCGGCCTTTAGCGGGGAGCTGTTTTTT.